Below, 10 T cell receptor beta chains from the same sample are listed, as sequenced in a study of siplizumab effects on memory and regulatory T cells. Some clones are missing from TCRdb's copy, which holds only in-frame ones; the method was immunoSEQ multiplex PCR. The table lists about 100,000 clones, 94% of them singletons. Input material: non-Treg CD4+ T cells sorted from blood. The receptors were sampled from a human donor in good health.

The chain couples TRBV27 to TRBJ2-1; 9 nucleotides match TRBD2. This CDR3 is built from 18 residues. V lost 4 bases, J lost 0 bases, and 10 bases stayed unmatched. CDR1 MNHEY and CDR2 SMNVEV come from the germline V gene (reference sequence). In DNA, the CDR3 is TGTGCCAGCAGTTCCCTACTTGGTAGCGGGAGCTCCTACAATGAGCAGTTCTTC. Protein sequence: CASSSLLGSGSSYNEQFF.

The chain couples TRBV28 to TRBJ2-1, with TRBD2 matching over 7 bases. CDR1 and CDR2 from the germline V gene are MDHEN and SYDVKM. After removal of 5 bases from V and 4 bases from J, the junction contained 14 bases not matched to a gene. This CDR3 is 17 amino acids long. The chain's CDR3 is CASSPTSGTKRYNEQFF. The CDR3 bases are TGTGCCAGCAGTCCGACGTCCGGGACTAAGAGATACAATGAGCAGTTCTTC.

This clone has a single count. This rearrangement joins TRBV5-4 to TRBJ2-5, with 8 nucleotides matching TRBD2. This CDR3 spans 16 amino acids. Germline V CDR1 and CDR2: SGHNT, YYREEE (reference sequence). Losses at the gene ends were 0 bases for V and 2 bases for J; bases not matched to a gene: 6. CDR3 coding DNA: TGTGCCAGCAGCTTGGGTTTAGCGGGGATACAAGAGACCCAGTACTTC. As protein: CASSLGLAGIQETQYF.

J is TRBJ2-5 and V is TRBV9; D is ambiguous. The CDR3 has 10 amino acids. V shed 5 bases and J shed 5 bases, with 4 bases lying between them. The V gene's germline CDR1 is SGDLS and CDR2 YYNGEE. CDR3 sequence (DNA): TGTGCCAGCAGTGGGGAGACCCAGTACTTC. It encodes CASSGETQYF.

The V and J genes are TRBV6-4 and TRBJ2-6; D is unresolved. Germline assignment: CDR1 MRHNA and CDR2 SNTAGT. Trimming removed 6 bases from V and 6 bases from J, with 27 bases in between. This CDR3 spans 19 amino acids. The CDR3 DNA sequence: TGTGCCAGCAGGCTTTCGTATGCTACGGTGCCTCCTTTGGCCAACGTCCTGACTTTC. This translates into CASRLSYATVPPLANVLTF.

This chain uses TRBV19 with TRBJ2-3; 11 bases are a match to TRBD2. Germline CDR1 LNHDA, CDR2 SQIVND (reference sequence). This CDR3 is built from 15 residues. With 7 bases clipped from V and 0 bases from J, the junction kept 3 bases outside the gene matches. The CDR3, as DNA: TGTGCCAGTACCGGACTAGCGGGTAGCACAGATACGCAGTATTTT. It encodes CASTGLAGSTDTQYF.

Only one count was recorded for this clone. The J gene is TRBJ2-7, the V gene TRBV5-1; 13 nucleotides align to TRBD2. Germline trimming cut 1 base from V and 7 bases from J; bases unmatched to any gene: 2. The germline gives CDR1 SGHRS, CDR2 YFSETQ. The CDR3 loop spans 14 amino acids. The CDR3: CASSLSGLAGEQYF. The DNA of the CDR3 is TGCGCCAGCAGCTTGTCGGGACTAGCGGGGGAGCAGTACTTC.

This clone was seen just once. The rearrangement links TRBV6-5 to TRBJ1-5, with no clear D. The CDR3 consists of 14 residues. The germline V gene encodes CDR1 MNHEY and CDR2 SVGAGI. V was clipped by 5 bases and J by 3 bases, with 11 bases between them. CDR3 sequence (DNA): TGTGCCAGCAGTCCGACGGGAGACAATCAGCCCCAGCATTTT. It codes for CASSPTGDNQPQHF.

The chain carries TRBV5-1 and TRBJ2-5, with D perhaps TRBD1 (6 bases). The ends were cut back, 3 bases at V and 2 bases at J, with 20 bases in the middle. CDR1 is SGHRS and CDR2 is YFSETQ in the germline V gene. The CDR3 spans 17 residues. CDR3 protein: CASSWVGPGEPQETQYF. The CDR3 bases are TGCGCCAGCAGCTGGGTCGGTCCAGGGGAGCCACAAGAGACCCAGTACTTC. The variable domain in full, completed from reference TRBV5-1 and TRBJ2-5, reads KAGVTQTPRYLIKTRGQQVTLSCSPISGHRSVSWYQQTPGQGLQFLFEYFSETQRNKGNFPGRFSGRQFSNSRSEMNVSTLELGDSALYLCASSWVGPGEPQETQYFGPGTRLLVL.

This chain joins TRBV29-1 and TRBJ2-7; TRBD2 might be the D (5 bases). Trimming pared 3 bases from V and 1 base from J, leaving 10 bases between. This CDR3 has 13 residues. CDR1 and CDR2 from the germline V gene are SQVTM and ANQGSEA. The CDR3 DNA reads as TGCAGCGTTGACTTGGGAGCTTCCTACGAGCAGTACTTC. Protein sequence: CSVDLGASYEQYF.